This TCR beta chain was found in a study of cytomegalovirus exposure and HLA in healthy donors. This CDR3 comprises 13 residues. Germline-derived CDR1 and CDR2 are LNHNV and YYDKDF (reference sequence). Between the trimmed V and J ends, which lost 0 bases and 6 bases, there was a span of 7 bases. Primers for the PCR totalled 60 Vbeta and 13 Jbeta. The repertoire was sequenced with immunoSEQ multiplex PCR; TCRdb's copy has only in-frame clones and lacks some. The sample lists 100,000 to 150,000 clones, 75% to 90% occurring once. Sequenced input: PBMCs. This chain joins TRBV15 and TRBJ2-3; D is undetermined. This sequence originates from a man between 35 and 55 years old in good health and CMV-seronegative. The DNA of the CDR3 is TGTGCCACCAGCAGAGATCCCCCTGATACGCAGTATTTT. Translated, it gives CATSRDPPDTQYF.